A single sample is the source of the 2 T cell receptor beta chains below, sequenced in a study of T cell changes during pregnancy in multiple sclerosis. TCRdb's table, derived via immunoSEQ multiplex PCR, lists solely in-frame clones and lacks some. The table records approximately 63,000 clones, roughly 89% of them present only once. The sample consisted of peripheral blood, taken after pregnancy. The receptors come from a female donor in good health, enrolled as a control in a pregnancy study.

The CDR3 reads CASSSDRNPNTGELFF. In nucleotides, the CDR3 is TGCGCCAGCAGCTCCGACAGAAACCCGAACACCGGGGAGCTGTTTTTT. This chain links TRBV5-1 with TRBJ2-2; perhaps TRBD1 as D (5 bases). The CDR3 consists of 16 residues. Per germline, CDR1 SGHRS and CDR2 YFSETQ. Deletions cut 3 bases from V and 0 bases from J, with 12 bases between.

This sequence joins TRBV7-2 and TRBJ1-5; the D is unclear. Per germline, CDR1 SGHTA and CDR2 FQGNSA. This CDR3 contains 14 residues. V was clipped by 2 bases and J by 1 base, with 6 bases between them. The CDR3, as DNA: TGTGCCAGCAGCTTAACGGGGAGCAATCAGCCCCAGCATTTT. Translated: CASSLTGSNQPQHF.